This T cell receptor beta chain is from a study of a mutant IDH1 vaccine in newly diagnosed glioma. Study-level background: The patients received vaccinations eight times, in weeks 1, 3, 5, 7, 11, 15, 19 and 23. Vaccinations were initiated 4-6 weeks following radiotherapy alone, or were given together with temozolomide cycles. There were approximately 60% males and about 38% females among treated patients, whose mean age was approximately 38 years.

As for time point: week 23, last vaccination. Topical imiquimod was applied with each vaccine dose, which held 300 ug of mutant IDH1 20-mer peptide. The study's findings and limits: Among all patients, vaccine-induced immune responses occurred in roughly 95%.

The sample holds one count of this clone. Its antigen is unknown. The method was immunoSEQ multiplex PCR; TCRdb's version includes in-frame clones alone and lacks a portion of them. This sample has tens of thousands of clones, with under 90% found just once. CDR3 length: 15 amino acids. Germline lookup yields CDR1 KGHSH and CDR2 LQKENI. With 3 bases removed from V and 1 base from J, the gap between germline ends came to 7 bases. V usage is TRBV18 and J usage is TRBJ2-6; unclear D gene. The sample in question was PBMCs, obtained from a glioma patient whose treatment included an IDH1 peptide vaccine. The sequence came from a man in his forties with glioma. The CDR3 loop is CASSPSRSGANVLTF. The CDR3 DNA reads as TGTGCCAGCTCACCTAGTAGATCTGGGGCCAACGTCCTGACTTTC.